One and the same sample provided the 10 T cell receptor beta chains below, sequenced in a study of cytomegalovirus exposure and HLA in healthy donors. With 60 Vbeta and 13 Jbeta primers, the PCR was carried out. The method was immunoSEQ multiplex PCR; TCRdb's version includes in-frame clones alone and lacks a portion of them. The repertoire holds about 190,000 clones, with almost 85% as singletons. Source material: PBMCs. These receptors were taken from a boy under 18 in good health and CMV-seronegative.

This clone was detected a few times. V and J are TRBV18 and TRBJ1-5; D unclear. Germline CDR1 reads KGHSH; CDR2 reads LQKENI. The V end was cut by 3 bases, the J end by 1 base, with 10 bases between. This CDR3 is built from 15 residues. The CDR3 bases are TGTGCCAGCTCACCGCGTTCCGGGAGCAATCAGCCCCAGCATTTT. It translates to CASSPRSGSNQPQHF.

CDR3 nucleotide sequence: TGCAGCGTTTCGGTCAGGGGCACTGAAGCTTTCTTT. This gives the protein CSVSVRGTEAFF. This chain uses TRBV29-1 with TRBJ1-1; tentatively, D is TRBD1 (6 bases). The germline CDR1 and CDR2 sequences are SQVTM and ANQGSEA. V lost 5 bases to trimming and J lost 4 bases, with 11 bases between them. CDR3 length equals 12 residues.

The rearrangement links TRBV10-3 to TRBJ2-5; 7 positions match TRBD2. The V gene's germline CDR1 is ENHRY and CDR2 SYGVKD. The CDR3 covers 18 residues. J was trimmed by 0 bases and V by 4 bases; bases with no gene match: 14. CDR3 in DNA: TGTGCCATCAGTGGAGATAACGGGGGGACCGACTACCAAGAGACCCAGTACTTC. The encoded protein is CAISGDNGGTDYQETQYF.

The gene calls are TRBV29-1 and TRBJ1-1; 8 bases match TRBD1. There are 13 residues in the CDR3. V lost 7 bases, J lost 1 base, and 5 bases stayed unmatched. Germline values: CDR1 SQVTM, CDR2 ANQGSEA. CDR3 sequence reads: CSAPDRANTEAFF. The CDR3 nucleotides are TGCAGCGCCCCGGACAGGGCGAACACTGAAGCTTTCTTT.

The gene calls are TRBV5-1 and TRBJ2-1; D unresolved. The CDR3 is made up of 13 amino acids. Trimming removed 2 bases at V and 8 bases at J, with 11 bases between. Germline loops: CDR1 SGHRS, CDR2 YFSETQ. CDR3 region: CASSLLGSDEQFF. The CDR3 bases are TGCGCCAGCAGCTTACTTGGTTCCGATGAGCAGTTCTTC. Full variable domain (remainder filled in from reference TRBV5-1 and TRBJ2-1): KAGVTQTPRYLIKTRGQQVTLSCSPISGHRSVSWYQQTPGQGLQFLFEYFSETQRNKGNFPGRFSGRQFSNSRSEMNVSTLELGDSALYLCASSLLGSDEQFFGPGTRLTVL.

This clone has just a few counts. The chain couples TRBV6-1 to TRBJ1-1; 9 bases fit TRBD1. With V trimmed by 5 bases and J by 5 bases, 6 bases remained unmatched. The germline CDR1 and CDR2 sequences are MNHNS and SASEGT. The CDR3 has 14 amino acids. The CDR3, as DNA: TGTGCCAGCAGTTGGGGACAGGGTGGGACTGAAGCTTTCTTT. Its protein is CASSWGQGGTEAFF.

A single count supports this clone. The V gene is TRBV12-5, the J gene TRBJ2-1, with D perhaps matching TRBD1 (5 bases). Per the germline V gene, CDR1 is LGHNT and CDR2 is FRNRAP. The CDR3 is 15 amino acids. V gave up 1 base and J gave up 8 bases, with 15 bases separating them. CDR3 loop: CASGLGQPGLDEQFF. The CDR3 nucleotides are TGTGCTAGTGGTTTGGGACAGCCTGGGTTAGATGAGCAGTTCTTC.

The chain carries TRBV30 and TRBJ2-1; D perhaps matches TRBD2 (6 bases). In germline, CDR1 is GTSNPN, CDR2 SVGIG (reference sequence). The CDR3 loop spans 11 amino acids. V lost 0 bases to trimming and J lost 13 bases, with 10 bases between them. CDR3 residues: CAWSVRDLQFF. The CDR3 DNA follows: TGTGCCTGGAGTGTACGGGACTTACAGTTCTTC.

This chain connects TRBV30 to TRBJ1-2; weak D call: TRBD1 (5 bases). The CDR3 is made up of 11 amino acids. Germline CDR1 GTSNPN, CDR2 SVGIG (reference sequence). V lost 8 bases, J lost 4 bases, and 11 bases lay in between. This CDR3 reads CAPPGFYGYTF. DNA for the CDR3: TGTGCCCCTCCAGGGTTCTATGGCTACACCTTC.

In DNA, the CDR3 is TGTGCCAGCTCACCAGCGGGACAGGGGGAAAAACTGTTTTTT. Protein: CASSPAGQGEKLFF. V gene TRBV18 combines with J gene TRBJ1-4, with TRBD1 matching 10 bases. V was pared by 2 bases and J by 8 bases, with 2 bases of the junction left unmatched. Germline V gives CDR1 KGHSH, CDR2 LQKENI. The CDR3 extends over 14 amino acids. The full variable domain, with the rest looked up from reference TRBV18 and TRBJ1-4, is NAGVMQNPRHLVRRRGQEARLRCSPMKGHSHVYWYRQLPEEGLKFMVYLQKENIIDESGMPKERFSAEFPKEGPSILRIQQVVRGDSAAYFCASSPAGQGEKLFFGSGTQLSVL.